This is a list of T cell receptor beta chains from one sample in a study of blood T cell repertoires in COVID-19. Only in-frame clones appear in the TCRdb table, and some are missing; sequencing was by immunoSEQ multiplex PCR. Among approximately 200,000 clones listed, roughly 94% were seen once. Sequencing was carried out using peripheral blood. Receptor source: a man younger than 40 with COVID-19, enrolled during active disease. Both conserved end residues are part of each CDR3. D genes are given only for firm matches. Size is stated for part of the rows, as once, few or many counts, or as a class when the clone is expanded.

clone_size: .
cdr3_length: 16
d_call: .
v_call: TRBV9
j_call: TRBJ1-3
cdr3_nt: TGTGCCAGCAGCGTAGATTACACCCGCTCTGGAAACACCATATATTTT
cdr3_aa: CASSVDYTRSGNTIYF

clone_size: .
cdr3_length: 15
d_call: TRBD1
v_call: TRBV3-1/TRBV3-2
j_call: TRBJ1-2
cdr3_nt: TGTGCCAGCAGCCAAGAGGTAGGGGGCGGCTATGGCTACACCTTC
cdr3_aa: CASSQEVGGGYGYTF

clone_size: once
cdr3_length: 15
d_call: .
v_call: TRBV3-1/TRBV3-2
j_call: TRBJ1-2
cdr3_nt: TGTGCCAGCAGCCCCCTCCCGGGGGGGGGTGGGGGCTACACCTTC
cdr3_aa: CASSPLPGGGGGYTF

clone_size: .
cdr3_length: 14
d_call: .
v_call: TRBV11-2
j_call: TRBJ2-7
cdr3_nt: TGTGCCAGCAGCTTAGAGGCGGAAGTCAGAGGGCAGTACTTC
cdr3_aa: CASSLEAEVRGQYF

clone_size: .
cdr3_length: 16
d_call: TRBD1
v_call: TRBV15
j_call: TRBJ1-5
cdr3_nt: TGTGCCACCAGCAGAGATCACGCAGGGGGTAATCAGCCCCAGCATTTT
cdr3_aa: CATSRDHAGGNQPQHF

clone_size: .
cdr3_length: 15
d_call: .
v_call: TRBV11-3
j_call: TRBJ1-1
cdr3_nt: TGTGCCAGCAGCTTAGGTCAGGGTACGAACACTGAAGCTTTCTTT
cdr3_aa: CASSLGQGTNTEAFF

clone_size: .
cdr3_length: 21
d_call: TRBD1
v_call: TRBV6-1
j_call: TRBJ2-6
cdr3_nt: TGTGCCAGCAGTGAAGCGCCCTCCCGGGACAGGTATCTTTCTGGGGCCAACGTCCTGACTTTC
cdr3_aa: CASSEAPSRDRYLSGANVLTF

clone_size: .
cdr3_length: 15
d_call: .
v_call: TRBV11-2
j_call: TRBJ1-1
cdr3_nt: TGTGCCAGCAGCTTGAGTGCGGGGGGGAACACTGAAGCTTTCTTT
cdr3_aa: CASSLSAGGNTEAFF

clone_size: .
cdr3_length: 15
d_call: .
v_call: TRBV7-9
j_call: TRBJ1-5
cdr3_nt: TGTGCCAGCAGCTTAGAGACGGGGGGCAATCAGCCCCAGCATTTT
cdr3_aa: CASSLETGGNQPQHF

clone_size: .
cdr3_length: 15
d_call: TRBD1
v_call: TRBV9
j_call: TRBJ2-7
cdr3_nt: TGTGCCAGCACCGCGGGGGACAGGGAAAACCACGAGCAGTACTTC
cdr3_aa: CASTAGDRENHEQYF

clone_size: .
cdr3_length: 14
d_call: TRBD1
v_call: TRBV11-2
j_call: TRBJ1-4
cdr3_nt: TGTGCCAGCAGCCTGGGACAGGGGGATGAAAAACTGTTTTTT
cdr3_aa: CASSLGQGDEKLFF

clone_size: .
cdr3_length: 14
d_call: .
v_call: TRBV5-1
j_call: TRBJ1-3
cdr3_nt: TGCGCCAGCAGTTCCGACAGGTCTGGAAACACCATATATTTT
cdr3_aa: CASSSDRSGNTIYF

clone_size: .
cdr3_length: 15
d_call: TRBD2
v_call: TRBV18
j_call: TRBJ2-5
cdr3_nt: TGTGCCAGCTCACCACCCCTAGCGGGGGGAGAGACCCAGTACTTC
cdr3_aa: CASSPPLAGGETQYF

clone_size: .
cdr3_length: 15
d_call: TRBD2
v_call: TRBV3-1/TRBV3-2
j_call: TRBJ2-1
cdr3_nt: TGTGCCAGCAGCCCGTTAGCGGGGGGGTACAATGAGCAGTTCTTC
cdr3_aa: CASSPLAGGYNEQFF

clone_size: .
cdr3_length: 15
d_call: TRBD2
v_call: TRBV27
j_call: TRBJ2-5
cdr3_nt: TGTGCCAGCAGTTTGAGGCGGGGGGGCCGGGAGACCCAGTACTTC
cdr3_aa: CASSLRRGGRETQYF

clone_size: .
cdr3_length: 15
d_call: .
v_call: TRBV10-1
j_call: TRBJ1-3
cdr3_nt: TGCGCCAGCAGTGAATCTCCGGGCTCTGGAAACACCATATATTTT
cdr3_aa: CASSESPGSGNTIYF

clone_size: .
cdr3_length: 14
d_call: .
v_call: TRBV19
j_call: TRBJ1-2
cdr3_nt: TGTGCCAGTAGTCCCCGACAGACAAGTATCGGCTACACCTTC
cdr3_aa: CASSPRQTSIGYTF

clone_size: .
cdr3_length: 14
d_call: .
v_call: TRBV6-2/TRBV6-3
j_call: TRBJ2-1
cdr3_nt: TGTGCCAGCAGTCGGGACTTAACAGGGGTTGAGCAGTTCTTC
cdr3_aa: CASSRDLTGVEQFF

clone_size: few
cdr3_length: 16
d_call: .
v_call: TRBV4-2
j_call: TRBJ2-2
cdr3_nt: TGTGCCAGCAGCCAAGTGGCGGGGGCCAACACCGGGGAGCTGTTTTTT
cdr3_aa: CASSQVAGANTGELFF

clone_size: many
cdr3_length: 13
d_call: .
v_call: TRBV3-1/TRBV3-2
j_call: TRBJ2-5
cdr3_nt: TGTGCCAGCAGCCAAGATTTGGGGGCGACCCAGTACTTC
cdr3_aa: CASSQDLGATQYF

clone_size: .
cdr3_length: 14
d_call: TRBD1
v_call: TRBV25-1
j_call: TRBJ2-2
cdr3_nt: TGTGCCAGCAGACACAGGGGTCATACCGGGGAGCTGTTTTTT
cdr3_aa: CASRHRGHTGELFF

clone_size: .
cdr3_length: 16
d_call: .
v_call: TRBV19
j_call: TRBJ1-1
cdr3_nt: TGTGCCAGTAGTTTATACCCGGTGAGCCAGAACACTGAAGCTTTCTTT
cdr3_aa: CASSLYPVSQNTEAFF

clone_size: .
cdr3_length: 12
d_call: .
v_call: TRBV7-3
j_call: TRBJ1-2
cdr3_nt: TGTGCCAGCAGCGCCCGGAGCTATGGCTACACCTTC
cdr3_aa: CASSARSYGYTF

clone_size: .
cdr3_length: 17
d_call: .
v_call: TRBV7-2
j_call: TRBJ1-2
cdr3_nt: TGTGCCAGCAGCTCCCCTTCCAGGGGAAACATAGACTATGGCTACACCTTC
cdr3_aa: CASSSPSRGNIDYGYTF

clone_size: once
cdr3_length: 15
d_call: TRBD1
v_call: TRBV7-9
j_call: TRBJ1-1
cdr3_nt: TGTGCCAGCCGAGAAAGGACAGGGGGAGGCACTGAAGCTTTCTTT
cdr3_aa: CASRERTGGGTEAFF

clone_size: .
cdr3_length: 15
d_call: .
v_call: TRBV19
j_call: TRBJ1-1
cdr3_nt: TGTGCCAGTAGTATAGTGACAGCCATGAACACTGAAGCTTTCTTT
cdr3_aa: CASSIVTAMNTEAFF